The 25 T cell receptor beta chains given below trace back to one sample, sequenced in a study of blood T cell repertoires in COVID-19. Data came from immunoSEQ multiplex PCR; TCRdb stores just in-frame clones and leaves some out. The sample records roughly 30,000 clones, just over 90% being singletons. The sample consisted of peripheral blood. Receptors were obtained from a man aged 60 to 69 with acute or convalescent COVID-19.

The CDR3 bases are TGTGCCAGCAGCCGGGGACAGGACAATCAGCCCCAGCATTTT. Its protein is CASSRGQDNQPQHF. The gene calls are TRBV5-4 and TRBJ1-5, with 8 bases identical to TRBD1. The CDR3 consists of 14 residues. The germline CDR1 and CDR2 sequences are SGHNT and YYREEE (reference sequence). Unmatched junction bases numbered 3, after V lost 4 bases and J lost 3 bases.

The V gene is TRBV6-1, the J gene TRBJ2-1, with TRBD2 matching over 8 bases. J gave up 10 bases and V 0 bases, and 8 bases lay outside the gene matches. Germline V gives CDR1 MNHNS, CDR2 SASEGT. This CDR3 contains 15 residues. In DNA, the CDR3 is TGTGCCAGCAGTGAAGCCGGGGGGGGAAGGAGGGAGCAGTTCTTC. As protein: CASSEAGGGRREQFF.

The chain employs TRBV6-5 and TRBJ1-1; D is perhaps TRBD1 (6 bases). Germline V CDR1 and CDR2: MNHEY, SVGAGI. The ends were cut back, 6 bases at V and 5 bases at J, with 16 bases in the middle. The CDR3 is 14 residues long. In DNA, the CDR3 is TGTGCCAGCAGCACCGGGACAACTGGAACTGAAGCTTTCTTT. This sequence encodes CASSTGTTGTEAFF.

The chain recombines TRBV4-1 with TRBJ1-2; TRBD1 matches at 7 bases. The CDR3 loop spans 15 amino acids. V gave up 2 bases and J gave up 1 base; unmatched junction bases: 4. Germline V gene data show CDR1 as MGHRA and CDR2 as YSYEKL. CDR3 sequence reads: CASSQPGQVNYGYTF. DNA for the CDR3: TGCGCCAGCAGCCAACCTGGACAGGTTAACTATGGCTACACCTTC.

The rearrangement uses TRBV11-3 and TRBJ2-7, with D possibly being TRBD2 (6 bases). Germline-derived CDR1 and CDR2 are SGHNT and YENEEA. CDR3 length: 14 residues. Trimming removed 5 bases from V and 6 bases from J, with 17 bases in between. CDR3 DNA: TGTGCCAGCAGCAAGGTGACAGTGGGGGGCGAGCAGTACGTC. Amino acid sequence: CASSKVTVGGEQYV.

This clone was seen a handful of times. The chain uses TRBV2 and TRBJ1-5; 9 bases agree with TRBD1. The CDR3 covers 15 residues. Germline CDR1 and CDR2: SNHLY and FYNNEI. Losses at the gene ends were 2 bases for V and 4 bases for J; bases not matched to a gene: 3. The CDR3 region has the DNA TGTGCCAGCAGTGAACGTGGACAGGGGAATCAGCCCCAGCATTTT. Translating gives CASSERGQGNQPQHF.

The CDR3 is CASRRVLITAVRSNYGYTF. DNA of the CDR3: TGTGCCAGCAGGCGGGTACTTATCACCGCCGTAAGAAGTAACTATGGCTACACCTTC. V is TRBV27 and J is TRBJ1-2; D not resolved. V was clipped by 6 bases and J by 1 base, with 27 bases between them. CDR3 length: 19 amino acids. Germline V gene lookup returns CDR1 MNHEY and CDR2 SMNVEV (reference sequence).

The CDR3 region is CASNLRSWWNSPLHF. CDR3 in DNA: TGTGCCAGTAACCTGAGGTCCTGGTGGAATTCACCCCTCCACTTT. The chain joins TRBV19 to TRBJ1-6; no reliable D call. CDR3 length: 15 residues. Trimming shortened V by 7 bases and J by 7 bases, and 17 bases separated the two germline ends. Germline CDR1 reads LNHDA; CDR2 reads SQIVND (reference sequence).

This clone occurred a few times. The V gene is TRBV6-2 or TRBV6-3, the J gene TRBJ2-7, with 9 bases matching TRBD1. The CDR3 runs 18 residues. The V and J ends lost 0 bases and 4 bases, in that order; junction bases with no gene match: 13. The germline CDR1 and CDR2 sequences are MNHEY and SVGEGT. The CDR3 region has the DNA TGTGCCAGCAGTTACTCCCGGCTACTTGGGACAGGGTGGTACGAGCAGTACTTC. It translates to CASSYSRLLGTGWYEQYF.

This clone has just one count. The CDR3 DNA reads as TGTGCCAGCAGCCTCCGGGACAGGTGGGACGAGCAGTACTTC. Its translation: CASSLRDRWDEQYF. The chain combines TRBV6-2 or TRBV6-3 with TRBJ2-7; 8 bases align to TRBD1. V was clipped by 6 bases and J by 5 bases; unmatched bases: 9. Germline V gene sequence: CDR1 MNHEY, CDR2 SVGEGT. This CDR3 has 14 amino acids.

The chain is built from TRBV5-4 and TRBJ1-2; D gene ambiguous. The V end was cut by 4 bases, the J end by 0 bases, with 10 bases between. This CDR3 contains 14 residues. Germline assignment: CDR1 SGHNT and CDR2 YYREEE (reference sequence). CDR3 DNA sequence: TGTGCCAGCAGCCTAGACTTAGCTAACTATGGCTACACCTTC. As protein: CASSLDLANYGYTF. Based on the CDR3 plus reference TRBV5-4 and TRBJ1-2, the full variable domain is ETGVTQSPTHLIKTRGQQVTLRCSSQSGHNTVSWYQQALGQGPQFIFQYYREEENGRGNFPPRFSGLQFPNYSSELNVNALELDDSALYLCASSLDLANYGYTFGSGTRLTVV.

This sequence joins TRBV6-2 or TRBV6-3 and TRBJ2-7; D is uncertain. The germline V gene has CDR1 MNHEY and CDR2 SVGEGT. This CDR3 spans 13 amino acids. V shed 5 bases and J shed 2 bases, with 10 bases lying between them. The CDR3 is CASSLTRAYEQYF. CDR3 DNA sequence: TGTGCCAGCAGTCTGACTCGGGCCTACGAGCAGTACTTC.

This chain joins TRBV18 and TRBJ2-5; TRBD1 is a possible D gene (5 bases). Trimming took 3 bases from V and 3 from J, leaving 8 bases between them. This CDR3 has 13 residues. The germline V gene encodes CDR1 KGHSH and CDR2 LQKENI. CDR3 coding DNA: TGTGCCAGCTCACCGGGGCTAGAAGAGACCCAGTACTTC. It translates to CASSPGLEETQYF.

The chain couples TRBV15 to TRBJ2-2; D is possibly TRBD1 (5 bases). Germline CDR1 LNHNV, CDR2 YYDKDF (reference sequence). The CDR3 is 16 residues long. V was cut by 5 bases and J by 4 bases, with 17 bases left in between. CDR3 protein: CATSGSRGYSTGELFF. CDR3 bases: TGTGCCACCAGCGGATCTAGGGGATACAGCACCGGGGAGCTGTTTTTT.

This clone showed up just once. The genes are TRBV3-1 (or the pseudogene TRBV3-2) and TRBJ2-7; D is perhaps TRBD2 (6 bases). Germline CDR1 reads LGHDT; CDR2 reads YNNKEL (reference sequence). V lost 4 bases to trimming and J lost 7 bases, with 20 bases between them. The CDR3 extends over 15 amino acids. Here the CDR3 DNA reads TGTGCCAGCAGCCCGGGACTCCGAAAGGAGAGAGAGCAGTACTTC. Protein sequence: CASSPGLRKEREQYF.

A single count supports this clone. J is TRBJ2-1 and V is TRBV19; TRBD1 matches 11 bases. The CDR3 totals 16 residues. Germline CDR1 LNHDA, CDR2 SQIVND (reference sequence). Germline trimming cut 5 bases from V and 6 bases from J; bases unmatched to any gene: 9. The CDR3 nucleotides read TGTGCCAGTAGTCGCCTACCCGGGACAGGGGGCAATGAGCAGTTCTTC. Protein sequence: CASSRLPGTGGNEQFF.

The chain uses TRBV3-1 (or the pseudogene TRBV3-2) and TRBJ2-2; 8 bases line up with TRBD1. CDR1 is LGHDT and CDR2 is YNNKEL in the germline V gene (reference sequence). The CDR3 extends over 15 amino acids. Germline trimming cut 2 bases from V and 5 bases from J; bases unmatched to any gene: 4. Written as DNA, the CDR3 is TGTGCCAGCAGCCAATTAACAGGGGGGACCGGGGAGCTGTTTTTT. Amino acid sequence: CASSQLTGGTGELFF.

This chain connects TRBV2 to TRBJ2-2; tentatively, D is TRBD1 (6 bases). Looked up from germline, CDR1 is SNHLY and CDR2 is FYNNEI. The ends were cut back, 5 bases at V and 1 base at J, with 11 bases in the middle. This CDR3 is built from 15 residues. CDR3 sequence reads: CASSSQGLNTGELFF. CDR3 coding DNA: TGTGCCAGCAGTTCACAGGGATTGAACACCGGGGAGCTGTTTTTT. The full variable domain, rest sourced from reference TRBV2 and TRBJ2-2, is EPEVTQTPSHQVTQMGQEVILRCVPISNHLYFYWYRQILGQKVEFLVSFYNNEISEKSEIFDDQFSVERPDGSNFTLKIRSTKLEDSAMYFCASSSQGLNTGELFFGEGSRLTVL.

This sequence joins TRBV6-2 or TRBV6-3 and TRBJ2-6, with a weak D call TRBD2 (6 bases). Germline values: CDR1 MNHEY, CDR2 SVGEGT. The CDR3 totals 16 residues. V shed 4 bases and J shed 2 bases, with 12 bases lying between them. The CDR3 nucleotides read TGTGCCAGCAGTTCAGGGCGGAGGGCTGGGGCCAACGTCCTGACTTTC. Translating gives CASSSGRRAGANVLTF.

The CDR3 nucleotides are TGTGCCAGCAGCGCTGGGACTAGAGGCGAGCAGTACTTC. Its translation is CASSAGTRGEQYF. The chain carries TRBV9 and TRBJ2-7; TRBD2 agrees at 8 bases. V lost 3 bases to trimming and J lost 6 bases; unmatched junction nucleotides: 5. Germline V lookup: CDR1 SGDLS, CDR2 YYNGEE. The CDR3 length is 13 residues.

This clone was counted once. The V call is TRBV29-1, the J call TRBJ2-4, with TRBD2 as a possible D gene (5 bases). Germline CDR1 SQVTM, CDR2 ANQGSEA. The length of the CDR3 is 16 residues. The V and J ends lost 4 bases and 0 bases respectively, with 16 bases between them. This CDR3 is CSVGGINTLAKNIQYF. The CDR3 DNA reads as TGCAGCGTTGGAGGGATAAACACCTTAGCCAAAAACATTCAGTACTTC.

The chain joins TRBV11-3 to TRBJ2-7; a possible D gene is TRBD2 (5 bases). Germline values: CDR1 SGHNT, CDR2 YENEEA. The CDR3 runs 17 residues. The V end lost 3 bases, the J end lost 2 bases, and 20 bases lay between the germline ends. CDR3 coding DNA: TGTGCCAGCAGCTTTTCCGCGGACTCCTTGAACCCCTACGAGCAGTACTTC. Translating it yields CASSFSADSLNPYEQYF. The full variable domain, completed using reference TRBV11-3 and TRBJ2-7, is EAGVVQSPRYKIIEKKQPVAFWCNPISGHNTLYWYLQNLGQGPELLIRYENEEAVDDSQLPKDRFSAERLKGVDSTLKIQPAELGDSAVYLCASSFSADSLNPYEQYFGPGTRLTVT.

The V gene is TRBV10-3, the J gene TRBJ2-5; 12 bases map to TRBD2. V shed 2 bases, J shed 6 bases, and the junction held 13 bases outside the gene matches. The CDR3 covers 18 residues. The germline V gene has CDR1 ENHRY and CDR2 SYGVKD. CDR3 residues: CAISEALAGGRTKKTQYF. In DNA, the CDR3 is TGTGCCATCAGTGAGGCTCTAGCGGGAGGGCGAACAAAGAAGACCCAGTACTTC.

The rearrangement uses TRBV15 and TRBJ2-1; the match to TRBD1 covers 10 bases. Trimming took 0 bases from V and 3 from J; bases not matched to a gene: 5. The CDR3 contains 17 residues. Germline V lookup: CDR1 LNHNV, CDR2 YYDKDF (reference sequence). CDR3 sequence: CATSRDYRTGGYNEQFF. In nucleotides, the CDR3 is TGTGCCACCAGCAGAGATTATAGGACAGGGGGCTACAATGAGCAGTTCTTC. Combining the CDR3 with reference TRBV15 and TRBJ2-1 gives the whole variable domain DAMVIQNPRYQVTQFGKPVTLSCSQTLNHNVMYWYQQKSSQAPKLLFHYYDKDFNNEADTPDNFQSRRPNTSFCFLDIRSPGLGDTAMYLCATSRDYRTGGYNEQFFGPGTRLTVL.

This clone has just one count. The CDR3 here is CASSVGTLGTGGHEQFF. The CDR3 DNA reads as TGTGCCAGCAGCGTAGGGACCCTCGGGACAGGGGGCCATGAGCAGTTCTTC. The V and J genes are TRBV9 and TRBJ2-1; TRBD1 agrees at 12 bases. V dropped 0 bases and J dropped 8; count of bases not matched to a gene: 9. The CDR3 extends over 17 amino acids. Germline V gene data show CDR1 as SGDLS and CDR2 as YYNGEE.